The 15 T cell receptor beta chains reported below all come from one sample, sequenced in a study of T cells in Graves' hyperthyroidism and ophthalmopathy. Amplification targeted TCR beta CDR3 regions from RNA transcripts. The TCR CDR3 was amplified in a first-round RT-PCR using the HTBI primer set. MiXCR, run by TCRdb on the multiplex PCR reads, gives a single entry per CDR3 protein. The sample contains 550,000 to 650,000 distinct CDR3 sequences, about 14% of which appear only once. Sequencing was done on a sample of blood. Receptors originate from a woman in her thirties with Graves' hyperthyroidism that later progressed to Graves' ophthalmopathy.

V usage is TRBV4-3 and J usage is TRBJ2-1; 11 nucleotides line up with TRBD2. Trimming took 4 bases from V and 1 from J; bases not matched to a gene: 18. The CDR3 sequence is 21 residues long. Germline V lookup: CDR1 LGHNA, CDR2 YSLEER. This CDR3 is CASSLESPGLADYPSYNEQFF. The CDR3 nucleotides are TGCGCCAGCAGCCTGGAAAGTCCGGGACTAGCGGACTATCCTTCCTACAATGAGCAGTTCTTC.

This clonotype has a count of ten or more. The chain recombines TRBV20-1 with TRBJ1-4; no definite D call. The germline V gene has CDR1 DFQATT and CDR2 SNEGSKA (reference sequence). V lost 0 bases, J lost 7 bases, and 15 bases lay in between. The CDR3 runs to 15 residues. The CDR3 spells CSARDPRRTSEKLFF. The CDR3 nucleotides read TGCAGTGCTAGAGATCCGAGACGGACGTCTGAAAAACTGTTTTTT.

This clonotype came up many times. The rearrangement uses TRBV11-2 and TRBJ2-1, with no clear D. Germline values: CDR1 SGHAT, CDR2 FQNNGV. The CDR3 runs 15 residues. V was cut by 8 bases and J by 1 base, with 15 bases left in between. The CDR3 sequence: CASSPLEWSYNEQFF. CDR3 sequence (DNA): TGTGCCAGCTCCCCCTTGGAGTGGTCCTACAATGAGCAGTTCTTC.

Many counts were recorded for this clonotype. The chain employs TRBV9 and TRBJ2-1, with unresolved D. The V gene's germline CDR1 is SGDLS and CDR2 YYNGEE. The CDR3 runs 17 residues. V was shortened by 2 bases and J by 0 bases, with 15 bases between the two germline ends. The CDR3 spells CASSVSPSMSSYNEQFF. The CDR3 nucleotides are TGTGCCAGCAGCGTCTCTCCCTCCATGAGCTCCTACAATGAGCAGTTCTTC.

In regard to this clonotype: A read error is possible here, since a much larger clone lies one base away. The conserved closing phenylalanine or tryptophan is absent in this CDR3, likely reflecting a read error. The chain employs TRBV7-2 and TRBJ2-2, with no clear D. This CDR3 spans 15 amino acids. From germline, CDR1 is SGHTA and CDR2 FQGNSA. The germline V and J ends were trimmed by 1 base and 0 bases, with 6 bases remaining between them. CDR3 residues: CASSLVGPNTGELFY. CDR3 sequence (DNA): TGTGCCAGCAGCTTAGTAGGGCCGAACACCGGGGAGCTGTTTTAT.

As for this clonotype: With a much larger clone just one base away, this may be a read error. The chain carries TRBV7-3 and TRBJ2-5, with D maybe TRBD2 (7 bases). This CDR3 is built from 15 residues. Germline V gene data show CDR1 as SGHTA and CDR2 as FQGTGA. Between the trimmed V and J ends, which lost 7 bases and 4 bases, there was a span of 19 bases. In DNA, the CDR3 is TGTGCCAGCACCCAGGCGGGGGCTAGCGGAGAGACCCAGTACTTC. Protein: CASTQAGASGETQYF. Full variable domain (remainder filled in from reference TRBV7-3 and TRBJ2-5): GAGVSQTPSNKVTEKGKYVELRCDPISGHTALYWYRQSLGQGPEFLIYFQGTGAADDSGLPNDRFFAVRPEGSVSTLKIQRTERGDSAVYLCASTQAGASGETQYFGPGTRLLVL.

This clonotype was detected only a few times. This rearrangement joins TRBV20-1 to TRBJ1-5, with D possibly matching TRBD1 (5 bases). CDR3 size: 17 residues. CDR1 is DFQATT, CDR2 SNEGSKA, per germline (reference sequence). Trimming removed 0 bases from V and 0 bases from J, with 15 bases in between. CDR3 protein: CSAREVRGQYSNQPQHF. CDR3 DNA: TGCAGTGCTAGAGAAGTCCGAGGACAATATAGCAATCAGCCCCAGCATTTT.

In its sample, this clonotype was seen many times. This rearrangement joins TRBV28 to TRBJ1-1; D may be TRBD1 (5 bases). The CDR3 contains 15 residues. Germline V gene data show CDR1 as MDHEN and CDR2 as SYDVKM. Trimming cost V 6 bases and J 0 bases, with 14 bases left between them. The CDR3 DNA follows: TGTGCCAGCAGCTTCCCAGGGACGGTGAACACTGAAGCTTTCTTT. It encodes CASSFPGTVNTEAFF.

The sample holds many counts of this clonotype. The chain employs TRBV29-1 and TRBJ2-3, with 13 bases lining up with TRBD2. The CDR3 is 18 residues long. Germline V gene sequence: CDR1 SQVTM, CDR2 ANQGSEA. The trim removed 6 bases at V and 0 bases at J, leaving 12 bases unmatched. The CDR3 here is CSVPLRLAGGASTDTQYF. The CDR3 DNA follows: TGCAGCGTGCCCCTTAGACTAGCGGGAGGAGCAAGCACAGATACGCAGTATTTT.

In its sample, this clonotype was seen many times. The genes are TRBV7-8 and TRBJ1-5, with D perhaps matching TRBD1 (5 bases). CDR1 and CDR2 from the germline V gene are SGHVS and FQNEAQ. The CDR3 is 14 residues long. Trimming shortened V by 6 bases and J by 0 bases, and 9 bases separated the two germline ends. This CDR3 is CASRDQGSNQPQHF. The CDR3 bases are TGTGCCAGCAGAGATCAGGGTAGCAATCAGCCCCAGCATTTT.

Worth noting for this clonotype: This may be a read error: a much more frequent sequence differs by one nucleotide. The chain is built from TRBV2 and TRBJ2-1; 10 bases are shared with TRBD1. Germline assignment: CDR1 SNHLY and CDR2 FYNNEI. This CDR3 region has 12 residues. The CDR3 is CASRTGQGKQLF. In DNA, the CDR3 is TGTGCCAGCAGAACGGGACAGGGGAAGCAGCTCTTC. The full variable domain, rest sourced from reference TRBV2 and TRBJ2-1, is EPEVTQTPSHQVTQMGQEVILRCVPISNHLYFYWYRQILGQKVEFLVSFYNNEISEKSEIFDDQFSVERPDGSNFTLKIRSTKLEDSAMYFCASRTGQGKQLFGPGTRLTVL.

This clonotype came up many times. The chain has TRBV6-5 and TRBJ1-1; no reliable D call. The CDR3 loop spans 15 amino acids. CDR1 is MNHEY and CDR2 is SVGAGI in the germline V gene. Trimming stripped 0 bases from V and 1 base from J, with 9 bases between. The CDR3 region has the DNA TGTGCCAGCAGTTACTCGAGCGAACAGAACACTGAAGCTTTCTTT. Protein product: CASSYSSEQNTEAFF.

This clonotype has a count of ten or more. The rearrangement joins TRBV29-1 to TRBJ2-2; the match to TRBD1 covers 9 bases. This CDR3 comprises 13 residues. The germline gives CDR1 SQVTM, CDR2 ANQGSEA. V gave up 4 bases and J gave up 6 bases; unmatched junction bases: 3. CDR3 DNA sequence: TGCAGCGTTGTCAGGGACAGGGCCGGGGAGCTGTTTTTT. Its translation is CSVVRDRAGELFF.

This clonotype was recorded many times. CDR3 in amino acids: CSATSGASREQYF. CDR3 nucleotide sequence: TGCAGTGCTACTAGCGGTGCGTCACGGGAGCAGTACTTC. The V gene is TRBV20-1, the J gene TRBJ2-7; 7 bases are a match to TRBD2. The ends lost 4 bases at V and 7 bases at J; junction bases unmatched: 10. There are 13 residues in the CDR3. The germline CDR1 and CDR2 sequences are DFQATT and SNEGSKA (reference sequence).

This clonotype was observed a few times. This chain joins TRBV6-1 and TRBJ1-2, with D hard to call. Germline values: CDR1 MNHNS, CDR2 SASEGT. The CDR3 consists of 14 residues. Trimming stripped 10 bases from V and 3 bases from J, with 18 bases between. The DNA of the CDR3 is TGTGCCACGGACTTGACCCCTTTGGACTATGGCTACACCTTC. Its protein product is CATDLTPLDYGYTF.